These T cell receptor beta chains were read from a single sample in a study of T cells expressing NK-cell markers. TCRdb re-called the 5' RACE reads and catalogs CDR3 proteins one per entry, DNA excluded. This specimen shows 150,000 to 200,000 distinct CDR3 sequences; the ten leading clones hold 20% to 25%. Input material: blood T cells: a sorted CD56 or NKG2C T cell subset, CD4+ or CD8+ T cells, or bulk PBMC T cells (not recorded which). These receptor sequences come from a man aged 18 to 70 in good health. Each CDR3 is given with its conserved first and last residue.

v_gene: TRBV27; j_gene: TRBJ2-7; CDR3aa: CASSFRLGEQYF
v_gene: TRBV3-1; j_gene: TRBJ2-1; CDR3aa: CASRAGTEQFF
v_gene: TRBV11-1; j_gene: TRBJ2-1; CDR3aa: CASSLRGAHNEQFF
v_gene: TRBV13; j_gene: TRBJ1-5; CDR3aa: CASSLGPMGGNQPQHF
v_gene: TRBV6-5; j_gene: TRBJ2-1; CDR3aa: CASSFTSGGPSYNEQFF
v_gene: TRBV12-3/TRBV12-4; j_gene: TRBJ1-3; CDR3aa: CASETASGNTIYF
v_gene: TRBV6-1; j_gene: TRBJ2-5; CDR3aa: CASSRTSGRQETQYF
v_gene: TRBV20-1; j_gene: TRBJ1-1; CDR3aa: CSARGDSPGQMNTEAFF
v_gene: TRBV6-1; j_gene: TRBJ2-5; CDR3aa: CASSADRGREGETQYF
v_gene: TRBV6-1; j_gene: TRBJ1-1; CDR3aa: CASSGYQGAEAFF
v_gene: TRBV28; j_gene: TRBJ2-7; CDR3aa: CASRGQPWEQYF
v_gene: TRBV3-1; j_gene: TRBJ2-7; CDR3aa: CASSSSWTGTYEQYF
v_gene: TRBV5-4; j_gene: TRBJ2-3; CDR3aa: CASSSYNPRASTDTQYF
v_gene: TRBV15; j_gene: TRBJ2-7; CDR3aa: CATGYRGSYEQYF
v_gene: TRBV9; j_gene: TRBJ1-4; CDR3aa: CASSKDDGTLEKLFF
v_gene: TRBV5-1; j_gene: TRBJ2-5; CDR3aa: CASSLGQNQETQYF
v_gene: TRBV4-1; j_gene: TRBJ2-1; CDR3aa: CASSPLGGLAGGRSYNEQFF
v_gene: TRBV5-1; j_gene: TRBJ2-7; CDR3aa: CASSFQGVSYEQYF
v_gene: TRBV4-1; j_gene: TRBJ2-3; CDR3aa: CASREDRGWTDTQYF
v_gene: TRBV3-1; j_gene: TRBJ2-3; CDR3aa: CASSQDVGSGGYTDTQYF
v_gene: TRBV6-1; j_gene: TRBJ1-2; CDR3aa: CASSDLRNYGYTF
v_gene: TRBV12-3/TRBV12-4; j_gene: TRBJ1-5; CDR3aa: CASSADKYYQPQHF
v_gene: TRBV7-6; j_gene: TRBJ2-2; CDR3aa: CASSLGGGRAGELFF
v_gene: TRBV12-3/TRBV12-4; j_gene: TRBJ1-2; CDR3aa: CASSPTWDNNYGYTF
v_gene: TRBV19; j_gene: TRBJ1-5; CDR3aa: CASSIGAGDWAQHF
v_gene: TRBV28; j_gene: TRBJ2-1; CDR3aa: CASSLRISGPTNEQFF
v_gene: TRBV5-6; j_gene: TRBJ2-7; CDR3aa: CASSILGDSYSYEQYF
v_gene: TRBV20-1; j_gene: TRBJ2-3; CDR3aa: CSARVRSGFSTDTQYF
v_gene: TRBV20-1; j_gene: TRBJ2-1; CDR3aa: CSARIFSINNEQFF
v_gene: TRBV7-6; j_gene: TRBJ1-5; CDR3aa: CASSPGEGNYQPQHF
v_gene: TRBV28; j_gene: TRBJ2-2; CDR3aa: CASSLPGGSTGELFF
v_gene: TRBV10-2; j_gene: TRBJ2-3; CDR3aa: CATNPGGPTDTQYF
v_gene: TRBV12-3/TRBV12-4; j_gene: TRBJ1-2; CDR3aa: CASSLVPGQGDYGYTF
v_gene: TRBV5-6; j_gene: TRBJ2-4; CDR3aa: CASSLSVGAAESPIQNIQYF
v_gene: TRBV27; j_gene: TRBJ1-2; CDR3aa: CASSFGGGSGYTF
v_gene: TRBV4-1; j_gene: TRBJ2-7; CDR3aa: CASSPNWGAGDEQYF
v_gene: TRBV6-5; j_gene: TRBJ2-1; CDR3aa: CASKAGLAVSNEQFF
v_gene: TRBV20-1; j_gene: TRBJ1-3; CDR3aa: CSAAGGTLDNTIYF
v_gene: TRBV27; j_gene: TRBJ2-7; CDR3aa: CASSLWSQGPYEQYF
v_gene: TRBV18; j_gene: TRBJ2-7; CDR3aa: CASSRDSFEQYF
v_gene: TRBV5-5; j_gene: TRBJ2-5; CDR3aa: CASSSGTAQETQYF
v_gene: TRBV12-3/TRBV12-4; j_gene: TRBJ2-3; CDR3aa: CASSGLAKSTDTQYF
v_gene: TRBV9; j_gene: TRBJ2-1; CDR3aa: CASSASGTGVNEQFF
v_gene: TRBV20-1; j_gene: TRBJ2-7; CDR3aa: CSASRTGNSFLPEQYF
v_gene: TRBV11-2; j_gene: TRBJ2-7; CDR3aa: CASSLVFRGSYEQYF
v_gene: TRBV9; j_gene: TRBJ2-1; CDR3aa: CASSSGLAGGAEQFF
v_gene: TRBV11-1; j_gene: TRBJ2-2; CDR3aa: CASSTFQGASGGELFF
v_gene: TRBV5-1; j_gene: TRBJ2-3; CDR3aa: CASSLVTAITDTQYF
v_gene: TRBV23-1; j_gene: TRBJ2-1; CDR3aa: CASSQYHTATYNEQFF
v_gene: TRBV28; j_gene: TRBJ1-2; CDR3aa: CASSQRQGGGYTF
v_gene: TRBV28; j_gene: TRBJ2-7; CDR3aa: CASSLSGLAEQYF
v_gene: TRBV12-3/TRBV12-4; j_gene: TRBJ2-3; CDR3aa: CASQASFADTQYF
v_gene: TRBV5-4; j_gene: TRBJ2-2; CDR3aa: CASRRPGGGPNTGELFF
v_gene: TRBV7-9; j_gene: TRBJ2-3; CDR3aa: CASSPPTSGGDADTQYF
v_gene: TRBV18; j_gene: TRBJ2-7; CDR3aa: CASSGDYFYEQYF
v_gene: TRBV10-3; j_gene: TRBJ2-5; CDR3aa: CAISESGGLETQYF
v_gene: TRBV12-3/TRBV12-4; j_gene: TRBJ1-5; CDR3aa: CASSAVGTGQPQHF
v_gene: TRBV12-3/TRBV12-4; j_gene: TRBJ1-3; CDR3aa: CASSPSGNTIYF
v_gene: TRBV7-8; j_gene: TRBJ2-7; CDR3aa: CASSSRQGISYEQYF